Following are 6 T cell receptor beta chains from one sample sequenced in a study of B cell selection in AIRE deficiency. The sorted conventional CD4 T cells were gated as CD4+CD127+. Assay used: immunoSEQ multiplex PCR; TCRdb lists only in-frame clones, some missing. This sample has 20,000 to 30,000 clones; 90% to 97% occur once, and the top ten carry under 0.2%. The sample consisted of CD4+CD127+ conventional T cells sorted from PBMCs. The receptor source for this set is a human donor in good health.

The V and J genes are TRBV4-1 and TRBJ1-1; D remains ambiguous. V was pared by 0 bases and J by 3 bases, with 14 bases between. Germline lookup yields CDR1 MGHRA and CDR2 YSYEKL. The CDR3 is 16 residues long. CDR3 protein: CASSQDFEELHTEAFF. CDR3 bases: TGCGCCAGCAGCCAAGATTTTGAGGAGTTGCACACTGAAGCTTTCTTT.

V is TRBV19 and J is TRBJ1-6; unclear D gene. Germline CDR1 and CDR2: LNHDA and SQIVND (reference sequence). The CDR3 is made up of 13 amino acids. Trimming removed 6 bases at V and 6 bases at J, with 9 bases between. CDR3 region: CASRTSFNSPLHF. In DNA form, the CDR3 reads TGTGCCAGTAGAACGAGCTTTAATTCACCCCTCCACTTT.

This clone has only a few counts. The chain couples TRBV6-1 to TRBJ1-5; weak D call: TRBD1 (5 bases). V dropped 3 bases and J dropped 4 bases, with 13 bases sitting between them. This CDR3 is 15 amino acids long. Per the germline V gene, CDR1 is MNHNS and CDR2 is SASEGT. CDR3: CASSETVLANQPQHF. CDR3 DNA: TGTGCCAGCAGTGAGACAGTCCTTGCAAATCAGCCCCAGCATTTT.

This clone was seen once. The CDR3 here is CASSIDRANIQYF. CDR3 nucleotides: TGTGCCAGTAGTATTGACCGGGCCAACATTCAGTACTTC. J is TRBJ2-4 and V is TRBV19; D gene unclear. The length of the CDR3 is 13 residues. Germline assignment: CDR1 LNHDA and CDR2 SQIVND (reference sequence). Trimming pared 3 bases from V and 7 bases from J, leaving 10 bases between.

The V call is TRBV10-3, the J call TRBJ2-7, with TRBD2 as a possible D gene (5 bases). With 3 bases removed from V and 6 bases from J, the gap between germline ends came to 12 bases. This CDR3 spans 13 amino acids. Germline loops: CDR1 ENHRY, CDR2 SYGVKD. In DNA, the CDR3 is TGTGCCATCAGTGAACGGGGTTCAGGCGAGCAGTACTTC. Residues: CAISERGSGEQYF.

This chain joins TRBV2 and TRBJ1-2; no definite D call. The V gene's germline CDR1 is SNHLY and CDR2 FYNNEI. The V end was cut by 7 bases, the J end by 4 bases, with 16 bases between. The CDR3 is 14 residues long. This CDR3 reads CASTGLGFIYGYTF. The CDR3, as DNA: TGTGCCAGCACCGGGCTAGGGTTCATCTATGGCTACACCTTC. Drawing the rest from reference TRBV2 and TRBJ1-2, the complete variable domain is EPEVTQTPSHQVTQMGQEVILRCVPISNHLYFYWYRQILGQKVEFLVSFYNNEISEKSEIFDDQFSVERPDGSNFTLKIRSTKLEDSAMYFCASTGLGFIYGYTFGSGTRLTVV.